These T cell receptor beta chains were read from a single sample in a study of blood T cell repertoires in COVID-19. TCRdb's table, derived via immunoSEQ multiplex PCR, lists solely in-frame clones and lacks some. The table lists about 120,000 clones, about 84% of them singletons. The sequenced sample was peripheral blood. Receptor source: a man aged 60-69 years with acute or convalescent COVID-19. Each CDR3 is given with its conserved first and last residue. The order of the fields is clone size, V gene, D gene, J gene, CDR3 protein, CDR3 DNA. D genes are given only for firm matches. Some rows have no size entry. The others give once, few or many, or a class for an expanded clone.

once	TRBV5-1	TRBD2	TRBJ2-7	CASSPLGLAGRSSYEQYF	TGCGCCAGCAGCCCGCTGGGACTAGCGGGTAGGAGCTCCTACGAGCAGTACTTC
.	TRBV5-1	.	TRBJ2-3	CASSLAGQFRGDTQYF	TGCGCCAGCAGCTTGGCCGGACAGTTCCGGGGAGATACGCAGTATTTT
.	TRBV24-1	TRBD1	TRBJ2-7	CATSDWTGDEQYF	TGTGCCACCAGTGACTGGACAGGGGACGAGCAGTACTTC
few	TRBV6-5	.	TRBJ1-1	CASSLAGENTEAFF	TGTGCCAGCAGCCTCGCCGGGGAGAACACTGAAGCTTTCTTT
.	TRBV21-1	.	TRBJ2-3	CASRRTDSTSTDTQYF	TGTGCCAGCAGGAGAACCGACAGTACTAGCACAGATACGCAGTATTTT
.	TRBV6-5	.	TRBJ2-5	CASAEGFGETQYF	TGTGCCAGCGCAGAAGGATTCGGGGAGACCCAGTACTTC
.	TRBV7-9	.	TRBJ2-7	CASSLGGLWSYEQYF	TGTGCCAGCAGCTTGGGGGGGCTTTGGTCCTACGAGCAGTACTTC
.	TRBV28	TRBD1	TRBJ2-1	CASSFRDRVRNEQFF	TGTGCCAGCAGTTTCCGGGACAGGGTGCGCAATGAGCAGTTCTTC
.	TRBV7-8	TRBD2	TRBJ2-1	CASSSVAGASYNEQFF	TGTGCCAGCAGCTCCGTAGCGGGCGCTTCCTACAATGAGCAGTTCTTC
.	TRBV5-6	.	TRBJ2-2	CASSLYSAGELFF	TGTGCCAGCAGCTTGTACTCGGCCGGGGAGCTGTTTTTT
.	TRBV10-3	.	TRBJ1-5	CAISATENSNQPQHF	TGTGCCATCAGTGCGACGGAGAATAGCAATCAGCCCCAGCATTTT
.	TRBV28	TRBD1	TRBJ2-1	CASSLDGTGAPNEQFF	TGTGCCAGCAGTCTTGACGGGACAGGGGCCCCCAATGAGCAGTTCTTC
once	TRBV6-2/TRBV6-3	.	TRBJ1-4	CASSSSGATNEKLFF	TGTGCCAGCAGTTCTTCAGGGGCAACTAATGAAAAACTGTTTTTT
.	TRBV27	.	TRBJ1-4	CASSLARGEANEKLFF	TGTGCCAGCAGTTTAGCCAGGGGAGAGGCTAATGAAAAACTGTTTTTT
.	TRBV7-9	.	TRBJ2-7	CASSARDGPSYEQYF	TGTGCCAGCAGCGCCAGGGATGGTCCCTCCTACGAGCAGTACTTC
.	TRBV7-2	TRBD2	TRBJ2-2	CASSTLAGVGGELFF	TGTGCCAGCAGCACGCTAGCGGGAGTCGGCGGGGAGCTGTTTTTT
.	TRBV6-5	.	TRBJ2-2	CASTDERRFTGELFF	TGTGCCAGCACCGATGAGCGGAGATTCACCGGGGAGCTGTTTTTT
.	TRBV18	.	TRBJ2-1	CASSHSPMPGSSYNEQFF	TGTGCCAGCTCGCACTCCCCCATGCCGGGGAGCTCCTACAATGAGCAGTTCTTC
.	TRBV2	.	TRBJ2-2	CASSDGVNTGELFF	TGTGCCAGCAGTGACGGGGTCAACACCGGGGAGCTGTTTTTT
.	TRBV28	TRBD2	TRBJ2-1	CATYRAGAGYNEQFF	TGTGCCACCTACCGGGCGGGAGCTGGGTACAATGAGCAGTTCTTC
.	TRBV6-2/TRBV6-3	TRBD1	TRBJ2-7	CASSPQTGKYEQYF	TGTGCCAGCAGCCCACAGACAGGGAAGTACGAGCAGTACTTC
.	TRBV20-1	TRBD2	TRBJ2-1	CSASVASGSDEQFF	TGCAGTGCTAGTGTGGCTAGCGGGAGCGATGAGCAGTTCTTC
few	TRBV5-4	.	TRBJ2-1	CASSFDRKGYNEQFF	TGTGCCAGCAGCTTCGACAGGAAGGGGTACAATGAGCAGTTCTTC
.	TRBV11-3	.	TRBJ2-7	CASSSGVGSYEQYF	TGTGCCAGCAGCTCAGGGGTAGGATCCTACGAGCAGTACTTC
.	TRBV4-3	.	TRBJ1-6	CASSQEARGTYNSPLHF	TGCGCCAGCAGCCAAGAGGCTCGGGGTACCTATAATTCACCCCTCCACTTT
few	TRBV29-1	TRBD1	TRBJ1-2	CSVREGTGTLGGYTF	TGCAGCGTTCGGGAGGGGACAGGGACCTTAGGGGGCTACACCTTC
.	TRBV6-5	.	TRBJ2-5	CASRPTGLRETQYF	TGTGCCAGCAGACCCACGGGGTTGAGGGAGACCCAGTACTTC